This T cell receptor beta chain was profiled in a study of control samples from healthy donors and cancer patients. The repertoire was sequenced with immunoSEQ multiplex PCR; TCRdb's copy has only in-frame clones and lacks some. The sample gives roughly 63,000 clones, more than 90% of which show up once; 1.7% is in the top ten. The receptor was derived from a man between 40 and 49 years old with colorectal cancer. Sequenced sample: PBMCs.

The CDR3 loop reads CASSPKTGMNTEAFF. The CDR3 region has the DNA TGTGCCAGCAGCCCAAAGACAGGGATGAACACTGAAGCTTTCTTT. The V and J genes are TRBV9 and TRBJ1-1; 7 bases line up with TRBD1. The CDR3 spans 15 residues. V dropped 4 bases and J dropped 0; count of bases not matched to a gene: 6. CDR1 SGDLS and CDR2 YYNGEE come from the germline V gene.